This paragraph covers one T cell receptor (beta chain) sequence. What it binds is not known. This sample is drawn from a study of cytomegalovirus exposure and HLA in healthy donors. Overall study findings and caveats: There were some V segments, including TRBV6-2 and TRBV6-3, excluded as indistinguishable.

Whereas donors were nominally healthy upon sampling, unrecorded immune exposures were probable. The V gene's germline CDR1 is KGHSH and CDR2 LQKENI. V lost 1 base to trimming and J lost 1 base, with 7 bases between them. This CDR3 spans 14 amino acids. Primers: 60 Vbeta forward and 13 Jbeta reverse. Sequenced by immunoSEQ multiplex PCR; TCRdb stores in-frame clones only, minus some. In the table there are approximately 85,000 clones, about three fifths of which are singletons. The chain couples TRBV18 to TRBJ1-1; D is uncertain. The receptor was derived from a woman between 25 and 40 years old in good health and CMV-seropositive. What was sequenced was PBMCs. This CDR3 reads CASSPQNGNTEAFF. The CDR3 DNA reads as TGTGCCAGCTCACCACAAAACGGGAACACTGAAGCTTTCTTT.